These T cell receptor beta chains were read from a single sample in a study of blood T cell repertoires in COVID-19. Some clones are missing from TCRdb's copy, which holds only in-frame ones; the method was immunoSEQ multiplex PCR. The sample carries some 170,000 clones, 82% recorded once. Sequencing was done on a sample of peripheral blood. All receptors come from a woman in her sixties or seventies with acute or convalescent COVID-19. Each CDR3 is given with its conserved first and last residue. D genes are given only for firm matches. Only some rows state a clone size, as once, few, many or a class for expanded clones.

length: 14; J: TRBJ2-5; V: TRBV6-5; D: .; size: .; DNA: TGTGCCAGCAGCTACAACCAGGGAACGGAGACCCAGTACTTC; CDR3: CASSYNQGTETQYF
length: 13; J: TRBJ1-5; V: TRBV25-1; D: .; size: .; DNA: TGTGCCAGCAGTCAGGGCGGCAATCAGCCCCAGCATTTT; CDR3: CASSQGGNQPQHF
length: 18; J: TRBJ2-1; V: TRBV7-2; D: TRBD2; size: .; DNA: TGTGCCAGCAGCTTAGTGGTGAGCGGGAGGACTTCCTACAATGAGCAGTTCTTC; CDR3: CASSLVVSGRTSYNEQFF
length: 13; J: TRBJ1-3; V: TRBV19; D: .; size: once; DNA: TGTGCCAGTAGTATTCTTTCTGGAAACACCATATATTTT; CDR3: CASSILSGNTIYF
length: 16; J: TRBJ1-5; V: TRBV18; D: TRBD1; size: .; DNA: TGTGCCAGCTCACCTGGACAGGGCTCCGGCAATCAGCCCCAGCATTTT; CDR3: CASSPGQGSGNQPQHF
length: 15; J: TRBJ2-3; V: TRBV28; D: .; size: few; DNA: TGTGCCAGCAGAAGGGGGGGCTCTAGCACAGATACGCAGTATTTT; CDR3: CASRRGGSSTDTQYF
length: 11; J: TRBJ1-2; V: TRBV6-5; D: .; size: few; DNA: TGTGCCAGCAGTCCCGGCTATGGCTACACCTTC; CDR3: CASSPGYGYTF
length: 15; J: TRBJ1-2; V: TRBV30; D: .; size: few; DNA: TGTGCCTGGAGTGCCAACAGGGCAGAGGGCTATGGCTACACCTTC; CDR3: CAWSANRAEGYGYTF
length: 14; J: TRBJ2-5; V: TRBV6-5; D: .; size: .; DNA: TGTGCCAGCAGTTACTCGAAGCGGCAGGAGACCCAGTACTTC; CDR3: CASSYSKRQETQYF
length: 17; J: TRBJ2-7; V: TRBV5-6; D: TRBD2; size: .; DNA: TGTGCCAGCAGCCCACGATACCCGGGACTAGCCGCCTACGAGCAGTACTTC; CDR3: CASSPRYPGLAAYEQYF